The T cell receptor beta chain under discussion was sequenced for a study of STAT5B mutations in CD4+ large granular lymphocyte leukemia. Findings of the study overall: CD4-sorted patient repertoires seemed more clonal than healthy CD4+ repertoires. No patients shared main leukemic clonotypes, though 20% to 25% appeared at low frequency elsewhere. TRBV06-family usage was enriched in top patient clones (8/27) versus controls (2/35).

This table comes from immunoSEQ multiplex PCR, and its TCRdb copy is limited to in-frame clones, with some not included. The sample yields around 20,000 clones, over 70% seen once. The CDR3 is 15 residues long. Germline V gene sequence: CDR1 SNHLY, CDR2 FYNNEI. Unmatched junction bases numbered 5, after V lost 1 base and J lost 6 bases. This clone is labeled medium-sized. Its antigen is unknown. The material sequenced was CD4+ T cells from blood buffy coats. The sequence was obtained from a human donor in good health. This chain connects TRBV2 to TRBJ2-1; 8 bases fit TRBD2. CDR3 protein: CASSEEGGRINEQFF. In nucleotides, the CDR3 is TGTGCCAGCAGTGAAGAGGGCGGGAGGATCAATGAGCAGTTCTTC. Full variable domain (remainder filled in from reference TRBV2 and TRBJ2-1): EPEVTQTPSHQVTQMGQEVILRCVPISNHLYFYWYRQILGQKVEFLVSFYNNEISEKSEIFDDQFSVERPDGSNFTLKIRSTKLEDSAMYFCASSEEGGRINEQFFGPGTRLTVL.